Presented here are 23 T cell receptor beta chains from one specimen sequenced in a study of low-dose radiotherapy and immunotherapy resistance in tumors. Primers targeting TRAV and TRBV primed first-strand cDNA, covering alpha and beta chains. Using a constant-region primer together with a V-primer adapter, TCRs were subjected to roughly 20 PCR cycles of amplification. TCRdb reprocessed the reads via MiXCR and lists one record per CDR3 protein. Here the sample spans roughly 10,000 distinct CDR3 sequences, less than 60% being singletons. The source of these receptors is a human donor with advanced metastatic prostate, ovarian, gallbladder or colorectal cancer (not recorded which). This table probably holds off-target reads from a library built for another chain.

The chain has TRBV4-1 and TRBJ1-1; the D is unclear. The V gene lost 3 bases and the J gene lost 1 base, with 12 bases spanning the gap. The length of the CDR3 is 15 residues. Germline values: CDR1 MGHRA, CDR2 YSYEKL. CDR3 nucleotides: TGCGCCAGCAGCCAGGCGGGTTTGGGGAACACTGAAGCTTTCTTT. Translating it yields CASSQAGLGNTEAFF.

This rearrangement joins TRBV24-1 to TRBJ2-1; 11 bases are a match to TRBD2. The junction had 1 base not matched to a gene; V was cut back by 1 base and J by 0 bases. Germline CDR1 and CDR2: KGHDR and SFDVKD. The CDR3 length is 17 residues. The CDR3 spells CATSDFTSGSSYNEQFF. The CDR3 DNA reads TGTGCCACCAGTGATTTTACTAGCGGGAGCTCCTACAATGAGCAGTTCTTC.

The chain links TRBV27 to TRBJ2-5, with D unclear. Germline CDR1 and CDR2: MNHEY and SMNVEV (reference sequence). Between the trimmed V and J ends, which lost 2 bases and 5 bases, there was a span of 9 bases. This CDR3 has 13 amino acids. CDR3 sequence reads: CASSLISRETQYF. The DNA for the CDR3 is TGTGCCAGCAGTTTAATCTCGCGGGAGACCCAGTACTTC.

The V and J genes are TRBV2 and TRBJ2-3; the D gene is possibly TRBD2 (5 bases). V was cut by 3 bases and J by 1 base, with 11 bases left in between. CDR3 length equals 15 residues. Per the germline V gene, CDR1 is SNHLY and CDR2 is FYNNEI. This chain's CDR3 is CASSDVATGTDTQYF. The CDR3 DNA reads TGTGCCAGCAGTGATGTAGCGACGGGCACAGATACGCAGTATTTT.

V usage is TRBV4-1 and J usage is TRBJ1-1; TRBD1 matches at 9 bases. The length of the CDR3 is 16 residues. From germline, CDR1 is MGHRA and CDR2 YSYEKL. The J segment lost 0 bases and the V segment lost 4 bases, leaving 6 bases of the junction unmatched. CDR3 sequence (DNA): TGCGCCAGCAGCCGCTTACAGGGGGCCCTGAACACTGAAGCTTTCTTT. This codes for CASSRLQGALNTEAFF.

The rearrangement joins TRBV2 to TRBJ2-4; tentative D call: TRBD1 (6 bases). Trimming took off 4 bases at V and 9 bases at J, with 13 bases between the two ends. CDR3 length equals 13 residues. Germline CDR1 is SNHLY and CDR2 is FYNNEI. CDR3 residues: CASSGAQGGIQYF. CDR3 DNA: TGTGCCAGCAGTGGGGCACAGGGTGGCATTCAGTACTTC. Filled out from reference TRBV2 and TRBJ2-4, the complete variable domain reads EPEVTQTPSHQVTQMGQEVILRCVPISNHLYFYWYRQILGQKVEFLVSFYNNEISEKSEIFDDQFSVERPDGSNFTLKIRSTKLEDSAMYFCASSGAQGGIQYFGAGTRLSVL.

The chain couples TRBV7-3 to TRBJ2-1; 7 nucleotides agree with TRBD2. Germline values: CDR1 SGHTA, CDR2 FQGTGA. Trimming removed 4 bases from V and 6 bases from J; junction bases left unmatched: 9. The CDR3 runs 15 residues. CDR3 coding DNA: TGTGCCAGCAGCTCCACCGGTCTAGCGGCCAATGAGCAGTTCTTC. Translating gives CASSSTGLAANEQFF.

The V and J genes are TRBV5-1 and TRBJ1-2, with TRBD1 identical over 11 bases. From germline, CDR1 is SGHRS and CDR2 YFSETQ. The V gene end was trimmed by 4 bases and the J gene end by 6 bases; junction bases not matched to a gene: 5. The CDR3 is 14 amino acids. The chain's CDR3 is CASSTDRGLDGYTF. The DNA of the CDR3 is TGCGCCAGCAGCACGGACAGGGGGCTGGATGGCTACACCTTC.

The table lists this clonotype with a few counts. The chain has TRBV20-1 and TRBJ1-1, with a tentative D call TRBD1 (5 bases). Germline loops: CDR1 DFQATT, CDR2 SNEGSKA (reference sequence). The CDR3 runs to 14 residues. Trimming took 6 bases from V and 4 from J, leaving 18 bases between them. CDR3 DNA sequence: TGCAGTGCCCGGGCCTCCAGGGAGACCACTGAAGCTTTCTTT. It is translated as CSARASRETTEAFF.

The rearrangement links TRBV24-1 to TRBJ1-2, with D possibly matching TRBD1 (6 bases). CDR1 is KGHDR and CDR2 is SFDVKD in the germline V gene. V lost 4 bases to trimming and J lost 3 bases, with 11 bases between them. This CDR3 has 14 residues. CDR3 protein: CATSDADRYYGYTF. The CDR3 DNA sequence: TGTGCCACCAGTGACGCCGACAGGTACTATGGCTACACCTTC.

This clonotype was counted a few times. V usage is TRBV3-1 and J usage is TRBJ1-5; the D is unclear. This CDR3 contains 21 residues. Germline V gene lookup returns CDR1 LGHDT and CDR2 YNNKEL (reference sequence). V lost 3 bases to trimming and J lost 4 bases, with 31 bases between them. CDR3 sequence: CASSHLNRREEKRSLNQPQHF. The CDR3 DNA follows: TGTGCCAGCAGCCACCTAAACCGCCGCGAAGAGAAAAGGAGCCTAAATCAGCCCCAGCATTTT.

This clonotype was seen only a few times. V is TRBV12-3 or TRBV12-4 and J is TRBJ2-2; TRBD1 is a possible D gene (7 bases). V dropped 6 bases and J dropped 6 bases, with 23 bases sitting between them. The CDR3 has 17 amino acids. CDR3 protein: CASRHRQGGWMSGELFF. The CDR3 DNA reads as TGTGCCAGCAGGCACCGACAGGGAGGTTGGATGTCCGGGGAGCTGTTTTTT.

This sequence joins TRBV5-1 and TRBJ2-3; no clear D. The V gene lost 0 bases and the J gene lost 3 bases, with 5 bases spanning the gap. The CDR3 is 13 amino acids. Looked up from germline, CDR1 is SGHRS and CDR2 is YFSETQ. The CDR3 DNA reads TGCGCCAGCAGCTTGGGACCAACAGATACGCAGTATTTT. It codes for CASSLGPTDTQYF. Filled out from reference TRBV5-1 and TRBJ2-3, the complete variable domain reads KAGVTQTPRYLIKTRGQQVTLSCSPISGHRSVSWYQQTPGQGLQFLFEYFSETQRNKGNFPGRFSGRQFSNSRSEMNVSTLELGDSALYLCASSLGPTDTQYFGPGTRLTVL.

This chain joins TRBV5-1 and TRBJ2-3; no definite D call. V was shortened by 2 bases and J by 2 bases, with 9 bases between the two germline ends. The CDR3 length is 14 residues. CDR1 and CDR2 from the germline V gene are SGHRS and YFSETQ. CDR3 in amino acids: CASSFRRDTDTQYF. The CDR3 DNA is TGCGCCAGCAGCTTTAGGAGAGACACAGATACGCAGTATTTT. The complete variable domain, with remaining parts taken from reference TRBV5-1 and TRBJ2-3, reads KAGVTQTPRYLIKTRGQQVTLSCSPISGHRSVSWYQQTPGQGLQFLFEYFSETQRNKGNFPGRFSGRQFSNSRSEMNVSTLELGDSALYLCASSFRRDTDTQYFGPGTRLTVL.

This clonotype was recorded a few times. The CDR3 DNA is TGTGCCATCAGTCCGACTACCCGCATTTTGAATGAGCAGTTCTTC. Amino acids: CAISPTTRILNEQFF. V and J are TRBV10-3 and TRBJ2-1; maybe TRBD2 (5 bases). Trimming cost V 5 bases and J 7 bases, with 18 bases left between them. The CDR3 covers 15 residues. Germline V gene data show CDR1 as ENHRY and CDR2 as SYGVKD.

This clonotype has a handful of counts. This rearrangement joins TRBV29-1 to TRBJ1-2; no clear D. CDR1 is SQVTM, CDR2 ANQGSEA, per germline. CDR3 length: 12 amino acids. V was cut by 3 bases and J by 6 bases, with 11 bases left in between. In DNA form, the CDR3 reads TGCAGCGTTGATCTGGGGAAGGATGGCTACACCTTC. Its translation is CSVDLGKDGYTF.

This chain joins TRBV18 and TRBJ1-1, with D unclear. This CDR3 is 15 amino acids long. From germline, CDR1 is KGHSH and CDR2 LQKENI. Trimming left V 0 bases short and J 0 bases short, with 8 bases between. The CDR3 spells CASSPPPRVNTEAFF. DNA of the CDR3: TGTGCCAGCTCACCACCGCCGAGGGTGAACACTGAAGCTTTCTTT.

About this clonotype: One end of the junction does not line up with germline, which may come from a read error. The gene calls are TRBV4-1 and TRBJ2-4; no definite D call. The CDR3 spans 18 residues. Germline V gene sequence: CDR1 MGHRA, CDR2 YSYEKL. The CDR3, as DNA: TGCGCCAGCGGCCAAGACGGTATGGCAGATCTAGCCAAAAACATTCAGTACTTC. Its protein product is CASGQDGMADLAKNIQYF.

This chain connects TRBV5-1 to TRBJ2-3; a possible D gene is TRBD1 (7 bases). CDR1 is SGHRS and CDR2 is YFSETQ in the germline V gene. Trimming stripped 6 bases from V and 2 bases from J, with 19 bases between. This CDR3 has 16 amino acids. The CDR3 region is CASKSQGGFNTDTQYF. The CDR3 nucleotides read TGCGCCAGCAAGAGCCAGGGGGGCTTCAACACAGATACGCAGTATTTT.

This clonotype was counted a few times. This rearrangement joins TRBV5-4 to TRBJ2-1; unclear D gene. The ends were cut back, 1 base at V and 0 bases at J, with 8 bases in the middle. This CDR3 is 15 amino acids long. Germline V gives CDR1 SGHNT, CDR2 YYREEE (reference sequence). The CDR3 region has the DNA TGTGCCAGCAGCTTGAGCTGGAGCTCCTACAATGAGCAGTTCTTC. It yields the protein CASSLSWSSYNEQFF.

The chain joins TRBV9 to TRBJ2-7; 7 bases are shared with TRBD2. The CDR3 totals 14 residues. The germline gives CDR1 SGDLS, CDR2 YYNGEE. The J segment lost 9 bases and the V segment lost 0 bases, leaving 9 bases of the junction unmatched. CDR3 nucleotide sequence: TGTGCCAGCAGCGTAGTAGGGCGGGGAGGGGCGCAGTACTTC. Its protein product is CASSVVGRGGAQYF.

This rearrangement joins TRBV20-1 to TRBJ2-1, with D uncertain. Trimming removed 6 bases at V and 7 bases at J, with 13 bases between. The CDR3 contains 12 residues. The germline V gene has CDR1 DFQATT and CDR2 SNEGSKA (reference sequence). This CDR3 reads CSAPNRVNEQFF. The CDR3 DNA reads TGCAGTGCCCCCAATAGAGTTAATGAGCAGTTCTTC.

The rearrangement links TRBV10-3 to TRBJ2-3; D is possibly TRBD2 (5 bases). Germline-derived CDR1 and CDR2 are ENHRY and SYGVKD. This CDR3 is 15 amino acids long. The ends were cut back, 3 bases at V and 2 bases at J, with 12 bases in the middle. The chain's CDR3 is CAISERQTNTDTQYF. For the CDR3, the DNA is TGTGCCATCAGTGAACGGCAGACTAACACAGATACGCAGTATTTT.